These T cell receptor beta chains were read from a single sample in a study of T cell responses to AZD1222 COVID-19 vaccine. Data came from immunoSEQ multiplex PCR; TCRdb stores just in-frame clones and leaves some out. Of about 150,000 clones listed, about nine tenths are singletons. This specimen consisted of peripheral blood, obtained on day 0 of AZD1222 vaccination. These receptors were obtained from an adult in good health. CDR3s include the opening cysteine and the closing phenylalanine or tryptophan. Each record gives: J gene, V gene, CDR3 protein.

J: TRBJ2-3
V: TRBV7-2
CDR3: CASSLGGLGTDTQYF

J: TRBJ2-6
V: TRBV6-1
CDR3: CASSEANSGANVLTF

J: TRBJ2-1
V: TRBV24-1
CDR3: CATSERTSNFDEQFF

J: TRBJ2-7
V: TRBV4-2
CDR3: CASSQAGSVYEQYF

J: TRBJ1-1
V: TRBV19
CDR3: CASSLGGTNTEAFF

J: TRBJ2-1
V: TRBV6-4
CDR3: CASSGTSGSYNEQFF

J: TRBJ2-7
V: TRBV7-9
CDR3: CASGGYDSYEQYF

J: TRBJ2-7
V: TRBV18
CDR3: CASSDRGREQYF

J: TRBJ2-1
V: TRBV29-1
CDR3: CSVEDLAAHDEQFF

J: TRBJ2-1
V: TRBV29-1
CDR3: CSVETGLGTSIRSYNEQFF

J: TRBJ2-1
V: TRBV7-3
CDR3: CASSRGTSGSNEQFF

J: TRBJ2-4
V: TRBV4-3
CDR3: CASSQGAGVGKNIQYF

J: TRBJ1-2
V: TRBV28
CDR3: CASFGQGDYGYTF

J: TRBJ1-1
V: TRBV9
CDR3: CASRRTLGSNTEAFF

J: TRBJ1-1
V: TRBV18
CDR3: CASSHTGEYTEAFF

J: TRBJ2-7
V: TRBV7-6
CDR3: CASSRSPGTEIYEQYF

J: TRBJ1-1
V: TRBV6-5
CDR3: CASSYGVGTEAFF

J: TRBJ2-7
V: TRBV6-5
CDR3: CASRPGTSGSEQYF

J: TRBJ1-2
V: TRBV12-3/TRBV12-4
CDR3: CASSLAGFLYTF

J: TRBJ2-5
V: TRBV4-3
CDR3: CASSQVSGAGGAETQYF

J: TRBJ1-5
V: TRBV6-2/TRBV6-3
CDR3: CASSLTGGGEQPQHF

J: TRBJ1-2
V: TRBV25-1
CDR3: CASSDTGQGVSGYTF

J: TRBJ1-5
V: TRBV2
CDR3: CASSPGRVASNQPQHF

J: TRBJ2-1
V: TRBV15
CDR3: CATSRILAGGGGEQFF

J: TRBJ2-3
V: TRBV19
CDR3: CASTKGQLTDTQYF

J: TRBJ2-1
V: TRBV6-5
CDR3: CASRPTGLASVSGFF

J: TRBJ1-6
V: TRBV5-1
CDR3: CASSPLGQGSYNSPLHF

J: TRBJ1-3
V: TRBV24-1
CDR3: CATSGLRVSGNTIYF

J: TRBJ1-1
V: TRBV2
CDR3: CASSLRTGGLVTEAFF

J: TRBJ2-4
V: TRBV7-6
CDR3: CASSLLGTSGRGNIQYF

J: TRBJ2-7
V: TRBV10-3
CDR3: CAISEGHPYEQYF

J: TRBJ2-1
V: TRBV12-3/TRBV12-4
CDR3: CASSEREGLEQFF

J: TRBJ1-1
V: TRBV9
CDR3: CASSYGTGNTEAFF

J: TRBJ2-7
V: TRBV7-9
CDR3: CASSLPTGPYEQYF

J: TRBJ1-2
V: TRBV7-2
CDR3: CASSPWDSNSYGYTF

J: TRBJ1-2
V: TRBV28
CDR3: CASSPPRRTARYGYTF

J: TRBJ2-1
V: TRBV7-9
CDR3: CASSLRGLADNNEQFF

J: TRBJ2-3
V: TRBV28
CDR3: CASSLAGGTDTQYF

J: TRBJ2-7
V: TRBV7-8
CDR3: CASSTRDGLVDEQYF

J: TRBJ2-1
V: TRBV5-1
CDR3: CASSLGLAGVFYNEQFF

J: TRBJ1-4
V: TRBV27
CDR3: CASSPSPYVSGLNEKLFF

J: TRBJ2-7
V: TRBV7-3
CDR3: CASSLKLSGSSGKYEQYF

J: TRBJ2-3
V: TRBV5-4
CDR3: CASSAWTSGTSTDTQYF

J: TRBJ2-1
V: TRBV11-2
CDR3: CASSLEGLAGYNEQFF

J: TRBJ1-5
V: TRBV28
CDR3: CASSFGGSRHQPQHF